Listed below are T cell receptor beta chains from one sample, sequenced in a study of T cell responses to AZD1222 COVID-19 vaccine. The method was immunoSEQ multiplex PCR; TCRdb's version includes in-frame clones alone and lacks a portion of them. The data contain 90,000 or so clones, approximately 91% of them seen just once; the ten biggest clones take up roughly 2.5%. The specimen comprised peripheral blood, sampled on day 0 of AZD1222 vaccination. These receptors originate from an adult in good health. The CDR3 runs from the conserved cysteine through the conserved F or W. The D gene is left open where the match is weak. The size of a clone is reported for some rows only, either as once, few or many, or as a class for expanded clones.

TRBJ1-5,NA,TRBV19,NA,CASSIRDSNQPQHF,TGTGCCAGTAGTATCCGGGACAGCAATCAGCCCCAGCATTTT
TRBJ2-3,TRBD1,TRBV6-5,NA,CASSYGTATDTQYF,TGTGCCAGCAGTTACGGGACAGCCACAGATACGCAGTATTTT
TRBJ1-2,NA,TRBV18,NA,CASSPTATDNYGYTF,TGTGCCAGCTCACCAACGGCAACCGATAACTATGGCTACACCTTC
TRBJ2-7,NA,TRBV19,NA,CASRSSGTSYEQYF,TGTGCCAGTAGGTCCTCTGGCACCTCCTACGAGCAGTACTTC
TRBJ1-1,NA,TRBV3-1/TRBV3-2,once,CASRGSGTEAFF,TGTGCCAGCCGCGGATCGGGCACTGAAGCTTTCTTT
TRBJ2-7,TRBD2,TRBV3-1/TRBV3-2,NA,CASSQLSGSSYEQYF,TGTGCCAGCAGCCAACTTAGCGGGAGTTCCTACGAGCAGTACTTC
TRBJ2-7,TRBD1,TRBV5-4,NA,CASSFDRGPYEQYF,TGTGCCAGCAGCTTTGACAGGGGACCGTACGAGCAGTACTTC
TRBJ1-1,NA,TRBV28,once,CASRYTGGTEAFF,TGTGCCAGCAGGTACACAGGAGGCACTGAAGCTTTCTTT
TRBJ1-1,NA,TRBV12-3/TRBV12-4,NA,CASSFGRKAFF,TGTGCCAGCAGTTTTGGGAGGAAGGCTTTCTTT
TRBJ2-3,NA,TRBV3-1/TRBV3-2,NA,CASSQEWAGQNTDTQYF,TGTGCCAGCAGCCAAGAATGGGCGGGACAGAACACAGATACGCAGTATTTT
TRBJ1-1,NA,TRBV27,NA,CASSLFPGKAFF,TGTGCCAGCAGTTTATTTCCAGGGAAAGCTTTCTTT
TRBJ2-1,TRBD2,TRBV19,NA,CASSTTSGGGYEQFF,TGTGCCAGTAGTACAACTAGCGGGGGGGGCTATGAGCAGTTCTTC
TRBJ1-4,NA,TRBV6-6,NA,CASSFVEKLFF,TGTGCCAGCAGCTTCGTGGAAAAACTGTTTTTT
TRBJ1-1,NA,TRBV5-1,NA,CASSLVAGYTEAFF,TGCGCCAGCAGCTTGGTCGCAGGGTACACTGAAGCTTTCTTT
TRBJ1-2,NA,TRBV28,once,CASSSWAYGYTF,TGTGCCAGCAGTTCTTGGGCCTATGGCTACACCTTC
TRBJ2-5,NA,TRBV6-5,once,CASRKSGQETQYF,TGTGCCAGCAGGAAAAGCGGGCAAGAGACCCAGTACTTC
TRBJ2-7,NA,TRBV6-5,once,CASSPRLDSEQYF,TGTGCCAGCAGTCCCCGACTGGACTCCGAGCAGTACTTC
TRBJ2-7,TRBD2,TRBV3-1/TRBV3-2,once,CASSSSGGGYEQYF,TGTGCCAGCAGCAGTAGCGGGGGGGGCTACGAGCAGTACTTC
TRBJ1-1,NA,TRBV18,once,CASSPAQGKVASSGPNTEAFF,TGTGCCAGCTCACCGGCGCAGGGGAAAGTAGCTAGTAGTGGTCCGAACACTGAAGCTTTCTTT
TRBJ1-1,NA,TRBV30,NA,CAWRDIRDTEAFF,TGTGCCTGGAGGGATATCAGGGACACTGAAGCTTTCTTT
TRBJ2-3,NA,TRBV7-2,NA,CASSLYREGTDTQYF,TGTGCCAGCAGCCTCTACAGGGAAGGCACAGATACGCAGTATTTT
TRBJ1-2,TRBD1,TRBV29-1,NA,CSAGPLSRTGGRDYGYTF,TGCAGCGCCGGGCCCTTATCGAGAACAGGGGGGCGCGACTATGGCTACACCTTC
TRBJ2-7,NA,TRBV12-3/TRBV12-4,NA,CASSGNYEQYF,TGTGCCAGCAGTGGGAACTACGAGCAGTACTTC
TRBJ2-5,TRBD2,TRBV3-1/TRBV3-2,NA,CASSQEVWTRESAEETQYF,TGTGCCAGCAGCCAAGAAGTCTGGACGCGGGAGAGTGCGGAAGAGACCCAGTACTTC
TRBJ1-5,NA,TRBV19,NA,CASSIDPDQPQHF,TGTGCCAGTTCGATTGATCCTGATCAGCCCCAGCATTTT
TRBJ2-1,TRBD2,TRBV6-5,NA,CASSYRSGGSGNEQFF,TGTGCCAGCAGTTACCGTTCTGGCGGGAGCGGGAATGAGCAGTTCTTC
TRBJ2-1,NA,TRBV3-1/TRBV3-2,NA,CASSQEGWGGNEQFF,TGTGCCAGCAGCCAAGAGGGCTGGGGTGGAAATGAGCAGTTCTTC
TRBJ1-1,NA,TRBV6-5,NA,CASSYSITKGEAFF,TGTGCCAGCAGTTACTCCATTACGAAAGGAGAAGCTTTCTTT
TRBJ2-5,NA,TRBV20-1,NA,CSARPQETQYF,TGCAGTGCTAGGCCCCAAGAGACCCAGTACTTC
TRBJ1-3,NA,TRBV28,few,CACVGAFSGNTIYF,TGTGCCTGCGTAGGGGCCTTCTCTGGAAACACCATATATTTT
TRBJ1-2,NA,TRBV30,NA,CAWSQQGNYGYTF,TGTGCCTGGAGCCAACAGGGTAACTATGGCTACACCTTC
TRBJ1-1,TRBD1,TRBV12-5,once,CASGLVWQGATEAFF,TGTGCTAGTGGTTTGGTATGGCAGGGGGCCACTGAAGCTTTCTTT
TRBJ2-1,NA,TRBV7-6,NA,CASRPRAGSGNEQFF,TGTGCCAGCAGGCCAAGGGCAGGGAGTGGGAATGAGCAGTTCTTC
TRBJ2-7,TRBD1,TRBV15,NA,CATSRDSDRGRGEDYEQYF,TGTGCCACCAGCAGAGACTCGGACAGGGGACGGGGTGAGGACTACGAGCAGTACTTC
TRBJ1-5,NA,TRBV6-5,NA,CASRQLTGSQPQHF,TGTGCCAGCAGACAACTTACAGGGAGCCAGCCCCAGCATTTT
TRBJ2-1,TRBD2,TRBV29-1,once,CSVEATSGSVFF,TGCAGCGTTGAGGCTACTAGCGGGAGTGTGTTCTTC
TRBJ2-3,TRBD2,TRBV5-5,NA,CASSLVTGGTDTQYF,TGTGCCAGCAGCTTGGTGACGGGAGGGACAGATACGCAGTATTTT
TRBJ2-5,NA,TRBV4-1,NA,CASSPLGETQYF,TGCGCCAGCAGCCCCTTGGGGGAGACCCAGTACTTC
TRBJ1-3,NA,TRBV30,once,CAWEWASGNTIYF,TGTGCCTGGGAGTGGGCCTCTGGAAACACCATATATTTT